This T cell receptor (beta chain) was captured in a study of CD8+ T cells in alopecia areata. This clone appeared a single time. Treatment described: oral pan-JAK inhibitor, 5-10 mg twice daily. Sorting from PBMCs produced CD4+ and CD8+ T cells. Germline CDR1 reads LGHNA; CDR2 reads YSLEER. With 1 base removed from V and 6 bases from J, the gap between germline ends came to 13 bases. The CDR3 has 15 amino acids. RNA was isolated and reverse transcribed to cDNA, the sequencing template. Generated by immunoSEQ multiplex PCR, the TCRdb table keeps only in-frame clones and is missing some. The sample shows about 210,000 clones, roughly 66% of them seen only once.

This specimen consisted of CD4+ T cells sorted from blood, obtained between weeks 44 and 45, from a patient treated with tofacitinib. This TCR was recovered from a human donor with alopecia areata. The genes are TRBV4-3 and TRBJ1-5; possibly TRBD1 for D (6 bases). The CDR3: CASSQVTGGSQPQHF. The DNA for the CDR3 is TGCGCCAGCAGCCAAGTGACAGGCGGGAGTCAGCCCCAGCATTTT.